The 29 T cell receptor beta chains below come from one sample, sequenced in a study of OX40 agonist ivuxolimab in advanced cancers. Library generation was performed with the immunoSEQ multiplex PCR assay. Sourced from immuneACCESS, this table was stored by TCRdb with only in-frame sequences that have V and J called. A share of the clones is absent; for the studies checked, an unresolved V gene accounts for under half, and the remainder has no known explanation. In all, the sample holds about 93,000 clones, and about 92% of those were seen once. 0.45% to 0.55% of the sample rests with the top ten. Sequencing was performed on CD4+ or CD8+ T cells sorted from blood, taken in a trial of the OX40 agonist ivuxolimab. These receptors were collected from an adult with an advanced solid tumor such as melanoma, head and neck, liver or kidney cancer.

There are a few counts of this clone. J is TRBJ2-7 and V is TRBV19; no firm D call. Germline V CDR1 and CDR2: LNHDA, SQIVND (reference sequence). This CDR3 spans 14 amino acids. V was trimmed by 4 bases and J by 0 bases, leaving 10 bases between them. CDR3 bases: TGTGCCAGTAGTACTCAGCTGAGCTCCTACGAGCAGTACTTC. Translating it yields CASSTQLSSYEQYF.

The V call is TRBV9, the J call TRBJ2-5, with no clear D. CDR1 SGDLS and CDR2 YYNGEE come from the germline V gene. V dropped 3 bases and J dropped 5 bases, with 11 bases sitting between them. The CDR3 extends over 13 amino acids. The CDR3 spells CASSAVGRETQYF. As DNA, the CDR3 is TGTGCCAGCAGCGCAGTGGGAAGGGAGACCCAGTACTTC.

This rearrangement joins TRBV18 to TRBJ2-3; D possibly corresponds to TRBD2 (5 bases). This CDR3 is 15 amino acids long. V shed 0 bases and J shed 0 bases, with 7 bases lying between them. Per the germline V gene, CDR1 is KGHSH and CDR2 is LQKENI. The CDR3 region has the DNA TGTGCCAGCTCACCACCGAGCGGTAGCACAGATACGCAGTATTTT. This encodes CASSPPSGSTDTQYF.

The count of this clone is one. The chain combines TRBV30 with TRBJ2-7, with 9 bases that match TRBD1. The CDR3 is 15 residues long. Germline CDR1 reads GTSNPN; CDR2 reads SVGIG (reference sequence). Unmatched junction bases numbered 5, after V lost 2 bases and J lost 0 bases. The DNA of the CDR3 is TGTGCCTGGAGTTACAGACAGGGGGGCTCCTACGAGCAGTACTTC. This gives the protein CAWSYRQGGSYEQYF.

This chain connects TRBV29-1 to TRBJ1-1; TRBD1 matches at 8 bases. The junction had 4 bases not matched to a gene; V was cut back by 7 bases and J by 0 bases. Germline-derived CDR1 and CDR2 are SQVTM and ANQGSEA. The CDR3 runs to 13 residues. The CDR3 DNA reads TGCAGCGGGACGACAGGGGTGAACACTGAAGCTTTCTTT. Translation: CSGTTGVNTEAFF.

The chain has TRBV6-4 and TRBJ1-5, with D perhaps matching TRBD1 (6 bases). The CDR3 has 13 residues. V lost 5 bases, J lost 3 bases, and 8 bases lay in between. Per germline, CDR1 MRHNA and CDR2 SNTAGT. The CDR3 is CASSRDINQPQHF. CDR3 in DNA: TGTGCCAGCAGTCGGGACATCAATCAGCCCCAGCATTTT.

The chain recombines TRBV2 with TRBJ2-5; TRBD1 or TRBD2 may be the D gene (5 bases each). CDR1 SNHLY and CDR2 FYNNEI come from the germline V gene. V shed 6 bases and J shed 4 bases, with 15 bases lying between them. CDR3 length equals 14 residues. CDR3 in DNA: TGTGCCAGCAGCGGGACGGGGTCCCGAGAGACCCAGTACTTC. This encodes CASSGTGSRETQYF. Supplemented by reference TRBV2 and TRBJ2-5, the full variable domain reads EPEVTQTPSHQVTQMGQEVILRCVPISNHLYFYWYRQILGQKVEFLVSFYNNEISEKSEIFDDQFSVERPDGSNFTLKIRSTKLEDSAMYFCASSGTGSRETQYFGPGTRLLVL.

The chain is built from TRBV19 and TRBJ1-2; D is unresolved. V shed 5 bases and J shed 2 bases, with 18 bases lying between them. The length of the CDR3 is 16 residues. Germline CDR1 reads LNHDA; CDR2 reads SQIVND (reference sequence). The chain's CDR3 is CASSPTGGGRNYGYTF. CDR3 nucleotides: TGTGCCAGTAGTCCCACCGGAGGCGGAAGAAACTATGGCTACACCTTC.

V is TRBV9 and J is TRBJ2-2; D is ambiguous. Between the trimmed V and J ends, which lost 4 bases and 0 bases, there was a span of 13 bases. This CDR3 has 16 amino acids. The germline V gene has CDR1 SGDLS and CDR2 YYNGEE. This chain's CDR3 is CASSPPQAANTGELFF. The CDR3 DNA is TGTGCCAGCAGCCCCCCCCAGGCGGCGAACACCGGGGAGCTGTTTTTT.

This clone has only one observation. This chain links TRBV7-2 with TRBJ2-1; D is perhaps TRBD1 (6 bases). The CDR3 covers 12 residues. Germline V gene sequence: CDR1 SGHTA, CDR2 FQGNSA. The V end was cut by 5 bases, the J end by 8 bases, with 10 bases between. In DNA form, the CDR3 reads TGTGCCAGCAGCCCGGACAGTCATGAGCAGTTCTTC. Encoded protein: CASSPDSHEQFF. The variable domain in full, completed from reference TRBV7-2 and TRBJ2-1, reads GAGVSQSPSNKVTEKGKDVELRCDPISGHTALYWYRQSLGQGLEFLIYFQGNSAPDKSGLPSDRFSAERTGGSVSTLTIQRTQQEDSAVYLCASSPDSHEQFFGPGTRLTVL.

V usage is TRBV11-2 and J usage is TRBJ1-3, with 7 bases that match TRBD1. The CDR3 consists of 14 residues. Losses at the gene ends were 7 bases for V and 4 bases for J; bases not matched to a gene: 7. Germline loops: CDR1 SGHAT, CDR2 FQNNGV. CDR3 residues: CASTQGQPGNTIYF. In nucleotides, the CDR3 is TGTGCCAGCACCCAGGGACAGCCGGGAAACACCATATATTTT.

The V call is TRBV30, the J call TRBJ1-1, with D possibly TRBD1 on 6 matching bases. This CDR3 contains 11 residues. The germline CDR1 and CDR2 sequences are GTSNPN and SVGIG (reference sequence). Trimming took 3 bases from V and 7 from J, leaving 9 bases between them. The CDR3 sequence is CAWSQGHEAFF. The DNA of the CDR3 is TGTGCCTGGAGCCAGGGGCATGAAGCTTTCTTT.

V gene TRBV5-4 combines with J gene TRBJ1-2, with D possibly TRBD1 on 6 matching bases. The CDR3 spans 15 residues. In germline, CDR1 is SGHNT, CDR2 YYREEE (reference sequence). Between the trimmed V and J ends, which lost 4 bases and 4 bases, there was a span of 17 bases. This chain's CDR3 is CASSQAIQGAYGYTF. CDR3 nucleotides: TGTGCCAGCAGCCAAGCAATACAGGGAGCCTATGGCTACACCTTC.

This chain links TRBV6-1 with TRBJ1-2; 7 bases are shared with TRBD1. CDR1 is MNHNS, CDR2 SASEGT, per germline. Trimming removed 6 bases from V and 6 bases from J; junction bases left unmatched: 4. The CDR3 sequence is 12 residues long. DNA of the CDR3: TGTGCCAGCAGCCCGACAGGGCATGGCTACACCTTC. The encoded protein is CASSPTGHGYTF.

The chain combines TRBV19 with TRBJ2-3; D unclear. The germline CDR1 and CDR2 sequences are LNHDA and SQIVND (reference sequence). V lost 4 bases and J 0 bases, leaving 5 bases between the germline ends. There are 13 residues in the CDR3. The CDR3 nucleotides read TGTGCCAGTAGTAGAGCAAGCACAGATACGCAGTATTTT. Its protein product is CASSRASTDTQYF.

The genes are TRBV6-1 and TRBJ1-1, with a tentative D call TRBD1 (6 bases). CDR1 is MNHNS, CDR2 SASEGT, per germline. This CDR3 spans 15 amino acids. V was pared by 6 bases and J by 2 bases, with 16 bases between. The CDR3 is CASRYRAGGNTEAFF. In DNA, the CDR3 is TGTGCCAGCAGATACAGGGCCGGGGGAAACACTGAAGCTTTCTTT.

This chain uses TRBV5-1 with TRBJ2-2, with unresolved D. The CDR3 runs to 17 residues. V gave up 0 bases and J gave up 1 base, with 13 bases separating them. Per germline, CDR1 SGHRS and CDR2 YFSETQ. CDR3 sequence (DNA): TGCGCCAGCAGCTTGGCCCCTTGGACGAGGAACACCGGGGAGCTGTTTTTT. Translated, it gives CASSLAPWTRNTGELFF.

Remarks on this clone: The identical CDR3 is also encoded by other nucleotide sequences in the sample. The chain recombines TRBV5-1 with TRBJ2-3; a possible D gene is TRBD2 (6 bases). This CDR3 is 15 amino acids long. V was shortened by 3 bases and J by 0 bases, with 11 bases between the two germline ends. CDR1 SGHRS and CDR2 YFSETQ come from the germline V gene. This CDR3 reads CASSWTGTSTDTQYF. The DNA for the CDR3 is TGCGCCAGCAGCTGGACCGGGACTAGCACAGATACGCAGTATTTT.

The gene calls are TRBV19 and TRBJ2-7; perhaps TRBD2 as D (5 bases). Germline CDR1 and CDR2: LNHDA and SQIVND (reference sequence). The CDR3 extends over 13 amino acids. Trimming took 5 bases from V and 3 from J, leaving 11 bases between them. CDR3 amino acids: CASSEGIYYEQYF. In DNA, the CDR3 is TGTGCCAGTAGTGAGGGTATCTACTACGAGCAGTACTTC.

This chain joins TRBV5-1 and TRBJ1-4, with D hard to call. The V end lost 0 bases, the J end lost 0 bases, and 9 bases lay between the germline ends. CDR1 SGHRS and CDR2 YFSETQ come from the germline V gene. CDR3 size: 16 residues. The CDR3 region is CASSLEGFSTNEKLFF. The CDR3 coding sequence is TGCGCCAGCAGCTTGGAGGGATTTTCAACTAATGAAAAACTGTTTTTT.

CDR3 coding DNA: TGTGCCAGCAGCTTAGCTCGACTAGCGGGGGAAGAGACCCAGTACTTC. It is translated as CASSLARLAGEETQYF. The V call is TRBV7-9, the J call TRBJ2-5, with 12 bases aligning to TRBD2. The CDR3 extends over 16 amino acids. Germline assignment: CDR1 SEHNR and CDR2 FQNEAQ (reference sequence). V lost 0 bases and J lost 3; bases outside the gene matches: 2. Looking up the rest from reference TRBV7-9 and TRBJ2-5 gives the full variable domain: DTGVSQNPRHKITKRGQNVTFRCDPISEHNRLYWYRQTLGQGPEFLTYFQNEAQLEKSRLLSDRFSAERPKGSFSTLEIQRTEQGDSAMYLCASSLARLAGEETQYFGPGTRLLVL.

DNA for the CDR3: TGTGCCAGCAGTTATGACAGAAATTCACCCCTCCACTTT. Its translation: CASSYDRNSPLHF. The chain recombines TRBV6-5 with TRBJ1-6; D may be TRBD1 (5 bases). Germline CDR1 MNHEY, CDR2 SVGAGI. The V end was cut by 3 bases, the J end by 7 bases, with 7 bases between. The CDR3 covers 13 residues.

The chain employs TRBV11-3 and TRBJ2-5, with a weak D call TRBD2 (6 bases). Trimming shortened V by 9 bases and J by 2 bases, and 16 bases separated the two germline ends. This CDR3 has 14 residues. Germline V gives CDR1 SGHNT, CDR2 YENEEA. The CDR3 loop is CASNGGLTQETQYF. The CDR3 DNA sequence: TGTGCCAGTAACGGGGGACTGACACAAGAGACCCAGTACTTC.

The CDR3 region is CASSFSGGGYEQYF. DNA for the CDR3: TGTGCCAGCAGTTTTTCAGGAGGAGGGTACGAGCAGTACTTC. J is TRBJ2-7 and V is TRBV28; TRBD2 is a possible D gene (6 bases). This CDR3 has 14 residues. Germline-derived CDR1 and CDR2 are MDHEN and SYDVKM. Trimming shortened V by 3 bases and J by 4 bases, and 13 bases separated the two germline ends.

V is TRBV10-3 and J is TRBJ1-2; D not certain. In germline, CDR1 is ENHRY, CDR2 SYGVKD. CDR3 length: 11 amino acids. Deletions cut 8 bases from V and 8 bases from J, with 12 bases between. The CDR3 DNA reads as TGTGCCATCGGGTATTTCGGAGGCTACACCTTC. Protein: CAIGYFGGYTF.

The chain carries TRBV6-1 and TRBJ1-3; D is uncertain. In germline, CDR1 is MNHNS, CDR2 SASEGT. V dropped 6 bases and J dropped 0 bases, with 9 bases sitting between them. The CDR3 is 14 amino acids. CDR3 coding DNA: TGTGCCAGCAGAACAGATGACTCTGGAAACACCATATATTTT. It codes for CASRTDDSGNTIYF.

The V and J genes are TRBV18 and TRBJ2-7, with a weak D call TRBD2 (6 bases). The CDR3 has 14 residues. Germline V gene data show CDR1 as KGHSH and CDR2 as LQKENI. Trimming cost V 3 bases and J 4 bases, with 13 bases left between them. The CDR3 nucleotides read TGTGCCAGCTCACCGGGCGGGACGACTTACGAGCAGTACTTC. The encoded protein is CASSPGGTTYEQYF.

CDR3 coding DNA: TGTGCCAGCAGCTTGTCCGGCCATCAGATAGGGGAAAAACTGTTTTTT. The encoded protein is CASSLSGHQIGEKLFF. V and J are TRBV5-6 and TRBJ1-4; D is unresolved. Germline V gene sequence: CDR1 SGHDT, CDR2 YYEEEE. V lost 1 base to trimming and J lost 8 bases, with 18 bases between them. The CDR3 is 16 residues long.

The chain combines TRBV5-6 with TRBJ2-1, with D perhaps TRBD2 (6 bases). CDR1 and CDR2 (germline): SGHDT, YYEEEE. The ends were cut back, 0 bases at V and 8 bases at J, with 18 bases in the middle. The CDR3 is 16 amino acids. CDR3 loop: CASSLALGLQGDEQFF. The CDR3 DNA follows: TGTGCCAGCAGCTTGGCGTTGGGACTTCAAGGCGATGAGCAGTTCTTC.